This is a list of T cell receptor beta chains from one sample in a study of PD-L1 blockade in urothelial cancer. Generated by immunoSEQ multiplex PCR, the TCRdb table keeps only in-frame clones and is missing some. The sample yields around 100,000 clones, around 90% seen once. Here the sequenced sample was PBMCs, taken around atezolizumab (anti-PD-L1) treatment. The receptor set was obtained from a man in his sixties with urothelial cancer. Both conserved end residues are part of each CDR3. D genes are given only for firm matches. Size values are once, few and many counts, or a class for expanded clones, and some rows have none.

j_call | v_call | d_call | clone_size | cdr3_nt | cdr3_aa
TRBJ2-1 | TRBV5-6 | TRBD2 | NA | TGTGCCAGCAGCATGAGCGGGGGGGCCTGGTATGAGCAGTTCTTC | CASSMSGGAWYEQFF
TRBJ2-7 | TRBV28 | TRBD2 | few | TGTGCCAGCACTCCCGGCGGGGGGGCATCCTACGAGCAGTACTTC | CASTPGGGASYEQYF
TRBJ2-7 | TRBV18 | NA | NA | TGTGCCAGCTCAGAAACGACCGGGAACTACGAGCAGTACTTC | CASSETTGNYEQYF
TRBJ2-5 | TRBV10-3 | TRBD2 | NA | TGTGCCATCAGCCCGGCGGGGGGTCTCCAAGAGACCCAGTACTTC | CAISPAGGLQETQYF
TRBJ2-3 | TRBV5-6 | TRBD1 | NA | TGTGCCAGCAGCTTGGCCGGGACAGGGGACGCAAAGTTT | CASSLAGTGDAKF
TRBJ1-1 | TRBV7-9 | TRBD1 | NA | TGTGCCAGCAGCCCATTACAGGGGGGAACTGAAGCTTTCTTT | CASSPLQGGTEAFF
TRBJ2-7 | TRBV7-8 | NA | NA | TGTGCCAGCAGCTTAGCGCTGGGCAGGGTGGGCGAGCAGTACTTC | CASSLALGRVGEQYF
TRBJ1-6 | TRBV6-5 | TRBD1 | NA | TGTGCCAGCAGACCGGGACAGGTCTTAAATTCACCCCTCCACTTT | CASRPGQVLNSPLHF
TRBJ1-1 | TRBV5-1 | NA | NA | TGCGCCAGCAGCTTTAACCCCGGAGGCACTGAAGCTTTCTTT | CASSFNPGGTEAFF
TRBJ2-2 | TRBV19 | NA | NA | TGTGCCAGTAGCCGGACTGCACCAGCCTCGAACACCGGGGAGCTGTTTTTT | CASSRTAPASNTGELFF
TRBJ2-7 | TRBV6-5 | TRBD1 | NA | TGTGCCAGCAGTTACTCCCAGACAGGGTTTGGGTACGAGCAGTACTTC | CASSYSQTGFGYEQYF
TRBJ1-2 | TRBV5-6 | NA | NA | TGTGCCAGCAGCTTGGGCAGAAACTATGGCTACACCTTC | CASSLGRNYGYTF
TRBJ1-5 | TRBV19 | NA | NA | TGTGCCAGTAGGGACAGACAAAATAGCAATCAGCCCCAGCATTTT | CASRDRQNSNQPQHF
TRBJ2-5 | TRBV28 | TRBD2 | NA | TGTGCCAGCAGTTCTAGCGGAGGCATCTTACAAGAGACCCAGTACTTC | CASSSSGGILQETQYF
TRBJ2-7 | TRBV7-8 | NA | NA | TGTGCCAGCAGCTTAGCGAGTGACTCCTACGAGCAGTACTTC | CASSLASDSYEQYF
TRBJ2-7 | TRBV6-5 | NA | once | TGTGCCAGCAGTCACAGGAGCTCGTCCTACGAGCAGTACTTC | CASSHRSSSYEQYF
TRBJ2-7 | TRBV10-3 | TRBD2 | NA | TGTGCCATCAGAAGCGGGGGGCTAACCCACGAGCAGTACTTC | CAIRSGGLTHEQYF
TRBJ1-1 | TRBV25-1 | TRBD1 | NA | TGTGCCAGCAGTGAATGGGGGACAGCGAACACTGAAGCTTTCTTT | CASSEWGTANTEAFF
TRBJ2-7 | TRBV6-4 | TRBD2 | NA | TGTGCCAGCAGTTTCCTAGCGGGGGACAACTACGAGCAGTACTTC | CASSFLAGDNYEQYF
TRBJ2-5 | TRBV4-2 | NA | NA | TGTGCCAGCAGCCAAGAAAGTCGGGAGACCCAGTACTTC | CASSQESRETQYF
TRBJ2-1 | TRBV5-1 | TRBD1 | NA | TGCGCCAGCAGCGGGTGGACAGGGGGAGTTGAGCAGTTCTTC | CASSGWTGGVEQFF
TRBJ1-5 | TRBV19 | NA | NA | TGTGCCAGTTGCGGGGGCGGAAATCAGCCCCAGCATTTT | CASCGGGNQPQHF
TRBJ2-2 | TRBV5-4 | TRBD2 | few | TGTGCCAGCAGCTTAGGCGGGGGTCTTAGCGGGGAGCTGTTTTTT | CASSLGGGLSGELFF
TRBJ1-2 | TRBV7-2 | NA | NA | TGTGCCAGCAGCTTAACAGTCGGCACTTACCCCTTCTTC | CASSLTVGTYPFF
TRBJ2-7 | TRBV28 | TRBD1 | NA | TGTGCCAGCATTCCCGGGACAGCGTACTCCTACGAGCAGTACTTC | CASIPGTAYSYEQYF
TRBJ2-7 | TRBV11-2 | NA | NA | TGTGCCAGCAGCTCTTCAGGGTACGAGCAGTACTTC | CASSSSGYEQYF
TRBJ1-4 | TRBV15 | TRBD1 | NA | TGTGCCACCAGCAGCCTGGGCCGGACAGGGGCTGGTGAAAAACTGTTTTTT | CATSSLGRTGAGEKLFF
TRBJ2-1 | TRBV28 | NA | NA | TGTGCCAGCAGTTTCGTTTCGGGGGAGCAGTTCTTC | CASSFVSGEQFF
TRBJ1-5 | TRBV19 | NA | NA | TGTGCCAGTAGTATCCAGGGCGGCCAGCCCCAGCATTTT | CASSIQGGQPQHF
TRBJ2-1 | TRBV27 | TRBD2 | NA | TGTGCCACCAGAGTAGGCGGGGGATACAATGAGCAGTTCTTC | CATRVGGGYNEQFF
TRBJ2-5 | TRBV7-2 | TRBD2 | NA | TGTGCCAGCAGCCCCCGGACCGGGGGGGAGACCCAGTACTTC | CASSPRTGGETQYF
TRBJ1-2 | TRBV5-6 | NA | NA | TGTGCCAGCAGCCGTGAAGGGGCTAACTATGGCTACACCTTC | CASSREGANYGYTF
TRBJ1-2 | TRBV28 | NA | NA | TGTGCCAGCAGTCTACCTCTCTATGGCTACACCTTC | CASSLPLYGYTF
TRBJ2-7 | TRBV14 | TRBD1 | NA | TGTGCCAGCAGGGATACAGGGGTTGGATACGAGCAGTACTTC | CASRDTGVGYEQYF
TRBJ2-7 | TRBV10-3 | NA | NA | TGTGCCATCCCAAACAGGGGGGGGTCGGCGTTCTACGAGCAGTACTTC | CAIPNRGGSAFYEQYF
TRBJ1-5 | TRBV28 | NA | NA | TGTGCCAGCAGTTACCTTCGAGATAGCAATCAGCCCCAGCATTTT | CASSYLRDSNQPQHF
TRBJ1-6 | TRBV5-5 | NA | NA | TGTGCCAGCAGCCCAGGGTCTCAAGGATCTCTCCACTTT | CASSPGSQGSLHF
TRBJ2-2 | TRBV7-2 | TRBD1 | NA | TGTGCCAGCAGCTTAGCGTTGGGACAGCAGACCGGGGAGCTGTTTTTT | CASSLALGQQTGELFF
TRBJ2-5 | TRBV10-3 | TRBD2 | NA | TGTGCCATCCAAGATGGGACTAGCGGGAGAGAGACCCAGTACTTC | CAIQDGTSGRETQYF
TRBJ1-1 | TRBV2 | NA | NA | TGTGCCAGCAGTGAAGTACGGGGGAAGAACACTGAAGCTTTCTTT | CASSEVRGKNTEAFF
TRBJ2-7 | TRBV12-5 | TRBD1 | NA | TGTGCTAGTGGTCCCCGCGACGGGACAGGGGAATACGAGCAGTACTTC | CASGPRDGTGEYEQYF
TRBJ2-7 | TRBV10-3 | NA | NA | TGTGCCATCAGTGAGTCGACGGGGGGCAACTACGAGCAGTACTTC | CAISESTGGNYEQYF
TRBJ2-1 | TRBV5-1 | NA | NA | TGCGCCAGCAGCCTCGACTGGAGCTCCTACAATGAGCAGTTCTTC | CASSLDWSSYNEQFF
TRBJ1-1 | TRBV19 | TRBD1 | NA | TGTGCCAGCAGCACCTATCGGACAGGATTTTCGAACACTGAAGCTTTCTTT | CASSTYRTGFSNTEAFF
TRBJ1-1 | TRBV11-3 | NA | NA | TGTGCCAGCAGTCGTACAGGCTCCGGGGCTTTCTTT | CASSRTGSGAFF
TRBJ2-1 | TRBV4-2 | TRBD2 | NA | TGTGCCAGCAGCCAAGGCCTTGGCGGGGGGTTCTACAATGAGCAGTTCTTC | CASSQGLGGGFYNEQFF
TRBJ2-1 | TRBV2 | TRBD1 | NA | TGTGCCAGCAGCCTTAGGGGGCCCCACTCCTACAATGAGCAGTTCTTC | CASSLRGPHSYNEQFF
TRBJ1-5 | TRBV6-1 | TRBD1 | NA | TGTGCCAGCAGTGGGACAGGGACCTATAGCAATCAGCCCCAGCATTTT | CASSGTGTYSNQPQHF
TRBJ2-3 | TRBV2 | NA | NA | TGTGCCAGCAGCACCGGGAGCACAGATACGCAGTATTTT | CASSTGSTDTQYF
TRBJ2-3 | TRBV15 | TRBD2 | NA | TGTGCCACCAGCAGAGATTATAGCGGGGGTACAGATACGCAGTATTTT | CATSRDYSGGTDTQYF